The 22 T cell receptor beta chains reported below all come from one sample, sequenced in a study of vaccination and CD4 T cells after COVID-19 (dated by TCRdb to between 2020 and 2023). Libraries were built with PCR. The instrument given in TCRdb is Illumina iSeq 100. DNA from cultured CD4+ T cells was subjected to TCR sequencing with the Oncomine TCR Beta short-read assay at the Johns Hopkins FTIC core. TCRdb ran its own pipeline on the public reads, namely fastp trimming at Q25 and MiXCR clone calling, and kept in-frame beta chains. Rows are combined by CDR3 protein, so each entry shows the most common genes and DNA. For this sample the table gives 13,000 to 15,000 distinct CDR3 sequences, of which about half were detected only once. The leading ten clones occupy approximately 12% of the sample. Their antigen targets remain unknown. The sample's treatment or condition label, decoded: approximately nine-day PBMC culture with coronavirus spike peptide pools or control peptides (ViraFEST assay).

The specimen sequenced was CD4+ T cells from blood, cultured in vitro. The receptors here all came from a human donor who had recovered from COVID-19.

The CDR3 DNA is TGTGCCAGCAGCTTCGGTTCAGATACGCAGTATTTT. It is translated as CASSFGSDTQYF. This chain links TRBV7-2 with TRBJ2-3; unclear D gene. This CDR3 has 12 residues. CDR1 and CDR2 from the germline V gene are SGHTA and FQGNSA. Trimming left V 3 bases short and J 4 bases short, with 5 bases between. The variable domain in full, with the rest retrieved from reference TRBV7-2 and TRBJ2-3, is GAGVSQSPSNKVTEKGKDVELRCDPISGHTALYWYRQSLGQGLEFLIYFQGNSAPDKSGLPSDRFSAERTGGSVSTLTIQRTQQEDSAVYLCASSFGSDTQYFGPGTRLTVL.

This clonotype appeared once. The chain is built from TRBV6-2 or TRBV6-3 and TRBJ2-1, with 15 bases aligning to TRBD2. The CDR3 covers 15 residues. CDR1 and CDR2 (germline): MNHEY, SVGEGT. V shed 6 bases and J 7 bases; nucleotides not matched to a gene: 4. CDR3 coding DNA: TGTGCCAGCAGCCGGACTAGCGGGAGGGCAAATGAGCAGTTCTTC. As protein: CASSRTSGRANEQFF.

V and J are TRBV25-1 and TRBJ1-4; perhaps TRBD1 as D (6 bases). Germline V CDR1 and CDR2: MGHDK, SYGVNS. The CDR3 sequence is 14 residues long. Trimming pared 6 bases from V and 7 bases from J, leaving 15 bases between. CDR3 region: CASSEGGEGEKLFF. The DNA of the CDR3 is TGTGCCAGCAGCGAGGGGGGGGAGGGTGAAAAACTGTTTTTT.

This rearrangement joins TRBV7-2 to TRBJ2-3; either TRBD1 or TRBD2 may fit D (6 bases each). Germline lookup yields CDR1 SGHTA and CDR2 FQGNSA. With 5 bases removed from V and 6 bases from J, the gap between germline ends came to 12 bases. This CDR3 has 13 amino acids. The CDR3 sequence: CASSLQGGDTQYF. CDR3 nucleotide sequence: TGTGCCAGCAGCCTTCAAGGGGGGGATACGCAGTATTTT.

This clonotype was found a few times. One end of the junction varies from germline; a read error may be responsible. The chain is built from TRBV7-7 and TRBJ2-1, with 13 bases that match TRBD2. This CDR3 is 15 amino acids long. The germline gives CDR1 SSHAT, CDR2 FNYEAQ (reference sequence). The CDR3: CASSLGLAGTDEQFF. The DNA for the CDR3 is TGTGCTAGCAGCCTGGGACTAGCGGGAACCGATGAGCAGTTCTTC.

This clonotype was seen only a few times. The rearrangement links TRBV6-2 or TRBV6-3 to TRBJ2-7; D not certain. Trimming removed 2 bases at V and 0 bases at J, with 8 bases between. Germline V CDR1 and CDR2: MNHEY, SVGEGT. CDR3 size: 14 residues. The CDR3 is CASSYRATSYEQYF. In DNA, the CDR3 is TGTGCCAGCAGTTACCGTGCCACCTCCTACGAGCAGTACTTC.

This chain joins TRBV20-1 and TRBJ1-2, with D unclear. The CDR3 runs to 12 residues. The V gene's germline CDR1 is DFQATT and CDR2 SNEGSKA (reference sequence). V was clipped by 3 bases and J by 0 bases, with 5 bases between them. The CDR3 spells CSASESNYGYTF. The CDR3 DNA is TGCAGTGCTAGTGAATCTAACTATGGCTACACCTTC.

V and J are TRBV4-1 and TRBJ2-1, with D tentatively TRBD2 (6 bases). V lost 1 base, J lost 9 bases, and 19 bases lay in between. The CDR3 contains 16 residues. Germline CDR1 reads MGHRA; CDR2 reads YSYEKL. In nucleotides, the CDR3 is TGCGCCAGCAGCCAAGTTTCCGGGAGCCGGAGCGGTGAGCAGTTCTTC. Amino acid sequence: CASSQVSGSRSGEQFF.

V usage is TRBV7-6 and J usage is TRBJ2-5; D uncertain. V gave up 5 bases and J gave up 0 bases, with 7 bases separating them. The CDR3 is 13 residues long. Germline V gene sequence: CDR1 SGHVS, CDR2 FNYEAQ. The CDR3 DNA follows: TGTGCCAGCAGCCCGGTACACCAAGAGACCCAGTACTTC. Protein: CASSPVHQETQYF.

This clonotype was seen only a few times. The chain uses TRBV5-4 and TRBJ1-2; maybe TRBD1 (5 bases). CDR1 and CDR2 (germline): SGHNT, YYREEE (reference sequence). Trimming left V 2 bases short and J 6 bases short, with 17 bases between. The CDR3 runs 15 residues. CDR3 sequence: CASSFAGRAPDGYTF. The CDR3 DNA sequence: TGTGCCAGCAGCTTCGCGGGCAGGGCACCGGATGGCTACACCTTC. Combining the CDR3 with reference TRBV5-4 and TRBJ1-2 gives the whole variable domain ETGVTQSPTHLIKTRGQQVTLRCSSQSGHNTVSWYQQALGQGPQFIFQYYREEENGRGNFPPRFSGLQFPNYSSELNVNALELDDSALYLCASSFAGRAPDGYTFGSGTRLTVV.

The CDR3 protein is CASSLGLTPDTQYF. The CDR3 DNA is TGTGCCAGCAGCTTGGGTCTCACCCCAGATACGCAGTATTTT. The rearrangement links TRBV7-3 to TRBJ2-3; no clear D gene. This CDR3 has 14 residues. Germline V CDR1 and CDR2: SGHTA, FQGTGA. V lost 3 bases to trimming and J lost 4 bases, with 11 bases between them.

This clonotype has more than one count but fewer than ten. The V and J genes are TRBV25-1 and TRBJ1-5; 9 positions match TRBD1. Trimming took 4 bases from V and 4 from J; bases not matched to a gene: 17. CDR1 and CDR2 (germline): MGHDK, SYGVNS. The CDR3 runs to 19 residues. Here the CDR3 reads CASSVIRDRVFSWNQPQHF. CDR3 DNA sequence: TGTGCCAGCAGTGTAATCCGGGACAGGGTATTTTCATGGAATCAGCCCCAGCATTTT.

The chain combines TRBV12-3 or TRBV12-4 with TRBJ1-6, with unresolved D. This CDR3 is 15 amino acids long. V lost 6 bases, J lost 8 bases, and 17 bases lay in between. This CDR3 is CASSTAAPADSPLHF. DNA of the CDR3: TGTGCCAGCAGCACCGCCGCGCCGGCGGATTCACCCCTCCACTTT.

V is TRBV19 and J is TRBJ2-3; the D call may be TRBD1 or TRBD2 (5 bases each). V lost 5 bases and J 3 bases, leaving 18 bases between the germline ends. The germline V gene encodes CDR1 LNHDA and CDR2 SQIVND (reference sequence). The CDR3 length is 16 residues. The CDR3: CASSGGSWGRTDTQYF. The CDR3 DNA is TGTGCCAGTAGTGGGGGTAGCTGGGGAAGGACAGATACGCAGTATTTT.

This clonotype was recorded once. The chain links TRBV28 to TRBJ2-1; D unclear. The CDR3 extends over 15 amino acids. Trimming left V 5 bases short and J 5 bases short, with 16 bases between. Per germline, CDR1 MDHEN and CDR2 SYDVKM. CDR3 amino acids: CASSGLPTRDNEQFF. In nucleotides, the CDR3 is TGTGCCAGCAGTGGCCTCCCGACTCGAGACAATGAGCAGTTCTTC.

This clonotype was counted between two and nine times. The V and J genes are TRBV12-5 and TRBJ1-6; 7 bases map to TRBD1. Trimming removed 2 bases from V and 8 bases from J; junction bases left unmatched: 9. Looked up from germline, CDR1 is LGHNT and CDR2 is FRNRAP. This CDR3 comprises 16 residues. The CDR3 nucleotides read TGTGCTAGTGGTTTGCCCTCCGGACAGGAATATTCACCCCTCCACTTT. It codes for CASGLPSGQEYSPLHF.

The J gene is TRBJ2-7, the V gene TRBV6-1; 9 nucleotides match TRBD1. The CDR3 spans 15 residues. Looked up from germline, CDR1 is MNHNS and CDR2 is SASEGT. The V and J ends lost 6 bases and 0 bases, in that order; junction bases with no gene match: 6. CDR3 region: CASSRDRGSSYEQYF. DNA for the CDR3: TGTGCCAGCAGCCGCGACAGGGGGAGCTCCTACGAGCAGTACTTC.

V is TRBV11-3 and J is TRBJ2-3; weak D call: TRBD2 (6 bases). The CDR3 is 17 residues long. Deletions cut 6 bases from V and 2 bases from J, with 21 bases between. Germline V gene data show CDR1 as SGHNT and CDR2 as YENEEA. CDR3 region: CASSLGRREIDTDTQYF. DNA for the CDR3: TGTGCCAGCAGTCTTGGGAGGAGGGAAATAGACACAGATACGCAGTATTTT.

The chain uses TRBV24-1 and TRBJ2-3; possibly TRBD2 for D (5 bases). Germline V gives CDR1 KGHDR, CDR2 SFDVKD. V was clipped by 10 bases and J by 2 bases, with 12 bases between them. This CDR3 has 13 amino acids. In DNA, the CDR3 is TGTGCCACTAGCCCAGCGGACACAGATACGCAGTATTTT. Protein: CATSPADTDTQYF.

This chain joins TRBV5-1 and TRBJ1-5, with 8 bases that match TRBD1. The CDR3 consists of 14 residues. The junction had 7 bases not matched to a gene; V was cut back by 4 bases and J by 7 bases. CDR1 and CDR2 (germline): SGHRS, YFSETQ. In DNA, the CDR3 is TGCGCCAGCAGCACGACAGGGGAAGGGCAGCCCCAGCATTTT. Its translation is CASSTTGEGQPQHF.

The CDR3 is CAWSRPWTSGLYEQYF. The CDR3 DNA follows: TGTGCCTGGAGTCGACCTTGGACTAGCGGACTCTACGAGCAGTACTTC. V and J are TRBV30 and TRBJ2-7, with 10 bases that match TRBD2. The CDR3 length is 16 residues. V trimming: 2 bases; J trimming: 3 bases; junction bases outside the gene matches: 10. From germline, CDR1 is GTSNPN and CDR2 SVGIG (reference sequence).

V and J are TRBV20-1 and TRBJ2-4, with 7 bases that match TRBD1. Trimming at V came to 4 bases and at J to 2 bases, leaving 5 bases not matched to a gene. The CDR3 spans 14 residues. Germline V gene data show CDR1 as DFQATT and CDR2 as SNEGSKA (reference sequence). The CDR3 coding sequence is TGCAGTGCTAAAGGGGGCGAGACCAAAAACATTCAGTACTTC. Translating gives CSAKGGETKNIQYF.